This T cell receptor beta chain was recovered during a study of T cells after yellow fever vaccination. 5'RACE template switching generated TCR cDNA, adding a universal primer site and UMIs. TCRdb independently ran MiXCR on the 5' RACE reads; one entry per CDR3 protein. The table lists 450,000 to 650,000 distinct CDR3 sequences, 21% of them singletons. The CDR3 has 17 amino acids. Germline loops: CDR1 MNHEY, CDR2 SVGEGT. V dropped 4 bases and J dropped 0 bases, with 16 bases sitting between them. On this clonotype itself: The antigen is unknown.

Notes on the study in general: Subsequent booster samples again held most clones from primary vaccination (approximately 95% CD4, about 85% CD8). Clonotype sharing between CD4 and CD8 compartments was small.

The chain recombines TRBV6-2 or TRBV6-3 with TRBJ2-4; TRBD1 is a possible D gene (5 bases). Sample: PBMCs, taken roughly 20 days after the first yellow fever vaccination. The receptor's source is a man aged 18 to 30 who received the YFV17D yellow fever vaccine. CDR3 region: CASSWTIGNVAKNIQYF. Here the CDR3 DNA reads TGTGCCAGCAGTTGGACAATTGGAAACGTAGCCAAAAACATTCAGTACTTC.